The clone carrying this T cell receptor (beta chain) is classed as medium-sized. The PCR made use of 60 Vbeta and 13 Jbeta primers. Profiled with immunoSEQ multiplex PCR; TCRdb holds only in-frame clones, not every one. The repertoire holds around 150,000 clones, with 70% to 80% as singletons. The sample belongs to a study of cytomegalovirus exposure and HLA in healthy donors. Overall study context: Among the roughly 380 donors who were genotyped, 70% to 90% fell in the genetic ancestry cluster that is associated with self-reported Caucasian donors.

Looked up from germline, CDR1 is MDHEN and CDR2 is SYDVKM. There are 12 residues in the CDR3. Germline trimming cut 7 bases from V and 5 bases from J; bases unmatched to any gene: 2. The rearrangement uses TRBV28 and TRBJ1-2, with 9 bases aligning to TRBD1. The receptor's source is a woman aged 45-59 years in good health and CMV-seronegative. The sequenced sample was PBMCs. The CDR3 DNA reads as TGTGCCAGCAAGACAGGGGGGTATGGCTACACCTTC. Amino acid sequence: CASKTGGYGYTF.